A single sample gave rise to the 29 T cell receptor beta chains below, sequenced in a study of OX40 agonist ivuxolimab in advanced cancers. The library was generated by the immunoSEQ multiplex PCR assay. The table was pulled from immuneACCESS by TCRdb, which kept in-frame rearrangements only. Such tables lose some clones; where checked, under half of the loss comes from unresolved V genes, and the rest has no known cause. This sample lists 55,000 to 85,000 clones; roughly 80% were detected once. Jointly, the top ten make up roughly 1.2% of the sample. The source material was CD4+ or CD8+ T cells sorted from blood, sampled in a trial of the OX40 agonist ivuxolimab. Receptor source: an adult with an advanced solid tumor such as melanoma, head and neck, liver or kidney cancer.

The chain joins TRBV6-5 to TRBJ1-6; 7 bases line up with TRBD1. The J segment lost 9 bases and the V segment lost 2 bases, leaving 4 bases of the junction unmatched. The CDR3 length is 14 residues. In germline, CDR1 is MNHEY, CDR2 SVGAGI. CDR3 coding DNA: TGTGCCAGCAGTTACACAGGGGAGCGTTCACCCCTCCACTTT. Translation gives CASSYTGERSPLHF.

The CDR3 DNA sequence: TGTGCCAGTAGGGACAGGGGGCGAGGGGACACTGAAGCTTTCTTT. The encoded protein is CASRDRGRGDTEAFF. V gene TRBV19 combines with J gene TRBJ1-1, with TRBD1 matching 11 bases. Per the germline V gene, CDR1 is LNHDA and CDR2 is SQIVND (reference sequence). The CDR3 is made up of 15 amino acids. V lost 6 bases, J lost 3 bases, and 6 bases stayed unmatched.

As regards this clone: The same CDR3 is also encoded by other DNA sequences in this sample. The chain joins TRBV5-4 to TRBJ1-2; 8 bases are shared with TRBD1. The CDR3 covers 13 residues. Trimming removed 1 base from V and 6 bases from J; junction bases left unmatched: 2. The germline gives CDR1 SGHNT, CDR2 YYREEE (reference sequence). The CDR3 reads CASSLTGGDGYTF. CDR3 in DNA: TGTGCCAGCAGCTTGACAGGGGGGGATGGCTACACCTTC.

The rearrangement links TRBV7-2 to TRBJ1-1, with a weak D call TRBD1 (5 bases). CDR3 length equals 15 residues. Trimming pared 4 bases from V and 7 bases from J, leaving 19 bases between. CDR1 is SGHTA and CDR2 is FQGNSA in the germline V gene. CDR3 bases: TGTGCCAGCAGCTCGGACCGGGGGGGTTGGGGTGAAGCTTTCTTT. It translates to CASSSDRGGWGEAFF.

The genes are TRBV5-6 and TRBJ2-1; 10 bases are shared with TRBD1. The V segment lost 5 bases and the J segment 3 bases; nucleotides outside the gene matches: 5. The CDR3 extends over 15 amino acids. Germline CDR1 is SGHDT and CDR2 is YYEEEE. The CDR3 sequence is CASSWDRGNYNEQFF. The CDR3 DNA reads TGTGCCAGCAGTTGGGACAGGGGTAACTACAATGAGCAGTTCTTC. The variable domain in full, with the rest retrieved from reference TRBV5-6 and TRBJ2-1, is DAGVTQSPTHLIKTRGQQVTLRCSPKSGHDTVSWYQQALGQGPQFIFQYYEEEERQRGNFPDRFSGHQFPNYSSELNVNALLLGDSALYLCASSWDRGNYNEQFFGPGTRLTVL.

The CDR3 nucleotides read TGCGCCAGCAGCTTGGGGCGGGATTCACCCCTCCACTTT. It translates to CASSLGRDSPLHF. The chain uses TRBV5-1 and TRBJ1-6; D uncertain. The V gene lost 0 bases and the J gene lost 8 bases, with 6 bases spanning the gap. Germline V gene sequence: CDR1 SGHRS, CDR2 YFSETQ. The CDR3 has 13 amino acids.

The gene calls are TRBV12-5 and TRBJ2-2; D is unclear. CDR1 and CDR2 from the germline V gene are LGHNT and FRNRAP. Deletions cut 6 bases from V and 6 bases from J, with 20 bases between. The CDR3 consists of 16 residues. In DNA, the CDR3 is TGTGCTAGTGGCGACCGTGGGCTAAGAGATCCCGGGGAGCTGTTTTTT. Translating it yields CASGDRGLRDPGELFF.

This chain links TRBV5-8 with TRBJ1-1; 7 bases line up with TRBD1. Germline lookup yields CDR1 SGHTS and CDR2 YDEGEE. V lost 4 bases to trimming and J lost 4 bases; unmatched junction nucleotides: 4. The CDR3 extends over 13 amino acids. CDR3 amino acids: CASSPQGPTEAFF. CDR3 DNA: TGTGCCAGCAGCCCACAGGGGCCCACTGAAGCTTTCTTT.

The chain carries TRBV11-2 and TRBJ2-7; TRBD2 might be the D (6 bases). CDR1 and CDR2 (germline): SGHAT, FQNNGV. V was clipped by 5 bases and J by 4 bases, with 15 bases between them. There are 14 residues in the CDR3. CDR3 sequence reads: CASSLGGIRYEQYF. In DNA form, the CDR3 reads TGTGCCAGCAGCCTAGGCGGGATCAGGTACGAGCAGTACTTC.

This clone was seen just once. At one end, the junction sequence differs from germline, possibly due to a read error. This chain joins TRBV4-1 and TRBJ1-3; weak D call: TRBD1 (5 bases). The CDR3 consists of 16 residues. Germline CDR1 MGHRA, CDR2 YSYEKL. The CDR3 coding sequence is TGCGCCAGCAGCCAAGGACACGGCGGGGCTGGGAACACCATATATTTT. It encodes CASSQGHGGAGNTIYF.

This chain uses TRBV19 with TRBJ1-2; D is unclear. Per germline, CDR1 LNHDA and CDR2 SQIVND (reference sequence). The CDR3 contains 14 residues. V dropped 1 base and J dropped 7 bases, with 13 bases sitting between them. The CDR3 DNA sequence: TGTGCCAGTAGTATAGGCGGGAACGTGGGTGGCTACACCTTC. As protein: CASSIGGNVGGYTF.

The chain is built from TRBV9 and TRBJ1-1; possibly TRBD1 for D (5 bases). Trimming shortened V by 0 bases and J by 11 bases, and 23 bases separated the two germline ends. The germline V gene has CDR1 SGDLS and CDR2 YYNGEE. The CDR3 length is 16 residues. CDR3 nucleotides: TGTGCCAGCAGCGTAGAGCTTTTGGGTATCGGGACGGTGGCTTTCTTT. Translated, it gives CASSVELLGIGTVAFF.

The rearrangement links TRBV11-1 to TRBJ2-3, with D possibly TRBD2 on 6 matching bases. Trimming took off 5 bases at V and 4 bases at J, with 10 bases between the two ends. This CDR3 contains 13 residues. CDR1 is SGHAT, CDR2 FQDESV, per germline (reference sequence). The CDR3 protein is CASSMTSSDTQYF. The CDR3 DNA reads TGTGCCAGCAGCATGACTAGTTCAGATACGCAGTATTTT.

This chain links TRBV2 with TRBJ2-6; no clear D gene. This CDR3 is built from 12 residues. The V end lost 3 bases, the J end lost 4 bases, and 1 base lay between the germline ends. Germline V gene sequence: CDR1 SNHLY, CDR2 FYNNEI. The CDR3 region is CASSEGANVLTF. CDR3 sequence (DNA): TGTGCCAGCAGTGAGGGGGCCAACGTCCTGACTTTC. The full variable domain, its missing parts supplied by reference TRBV2 and TRBJ2-6, is EPEVTQTPSHQVTQMGQEVILRCVPISNHLYFYWYRQILGQKVEFLVSFYNNEISEKSEIFDDQFSVERPDGSNFTLKIRSTKLEDSAMYFCASSEGANVLTFGAGSRLTVL.

The chain carries TRBV25-1 and TRBJ1-6; 7 bases line up with TRBD1. The CDR3 sequence is 15 residues long. The junction had 13 bases not matched to a gene; V was cut back by 6 bases and J by 11 bases. Per germline, CDR1 MGHDK and CDR2 SYGVNS. The CDR3 DNA sequence: TGTGCCAGCAGCCCTTTGACAGGGAGAAACGCACCCCTCCACTTT. It yields the protein CASSPLTGRNAPLHF.

The rearrangement joins TRBV6-6 to TRBJ1-2; D is perhaps TRBD1 (6 bases). V gave up 2 bases and J gave up 8 bases, with 12 bases separating them. Germline loops: CDR1 MNHNY, CDR2 SVGAGI (reference sequence). The CDR3 contains 13 residues. The CDR3 nucleotides are TGTGCCAGCAGTTACGGGGGGCAGGGAGGCTACACCTTC. This codes for CASSYGGQGGYTF.

As to this clone: Other DNA sequences in the same sample also yield this CDR3. The rearrangement uses TRBV2 and TRBJ1-1; D is unclear. V was clipped by 3 bases and J by 1 base, with 6 bases between them. The CDR3 sequence is 13 residues long. The germline V gene encodes CDR1 SNHLY and CDR2 FYNNEI. CDR3 loop: CASSELENTEAFF. In nucleotides, the CDR3 is TGTGCCAGCAGTGAGCTAGAGAACACTGAAGCTTTCTTT.

The V and J genes are TRBV9 and TRBJ1-3; D is undetermined. Trimming took 1 base from V and 1 from J, leaving 9 bases between them. The germline V gene encodes CDR1 SGDLS and CDR2 YYNGEE. The CDR3 is 15 amino acids. This CDR3 is CASSVHGRSGNTIYF. The CDR3 coding sequence is TGTGCCAGCAGCGTACATGGGAGGTCTGGAAACACCATATATTTT.

V usage is TRBV2 and J usage is TRBJ1-4; 8 bases map to TRBD1. The CDR3 has 14 amino acids. The trim removed 2 bases at V and 10 bases at J, leaving 6 bases unmatched. Germline CDR1 is SNHLY and CDR2 is FYNNEI. The CDR3 DNA reads as TGTGCCAGCAGTGAAATGGGACAGGAAGGAAAACTGTTTTTT. Its translation is CASSEMGQEGKLFF. Combining the CDR3 with reference TRBV2 and TRBJ1-4 gives the whole variable domain EPEVTQTPSHQVTQMGQEVILRCVPISNHLYFYWYRQILGQKVEFLVSFYNNEISEKSEIFDDQFSVERPDGSNFTLKIRSTKLEDSAMYFCASSEMGQEGKLFFGSGTQLSVL.

The J gene is TRBJ1-2, the V gene TRBV6-6; 8 bases fit TRBD1. J lost 5 bases, V lost 5 bases, and 7 bases had no gene match. In germline, CDR1 is MNHNY, CDR2 SVGAGI (reference sequence). The CDR3 is made up of 14 amino acids. CDR3 coding DNA: TGTGCCAGCAGTCAGGGGGCTCCTCTGTATGGCTACACCTTC. Protein sequence: CASSQGAPLYGYTF.

This clone occurred a few times. The J gene is TRBJ2-4, the V gene TRBV7-9; 8 bases align to TRBD2. Trimming at V came to 6 bases and at J to 8 bases, leaving 6 bases not matched to a gene. Germline lookup yields CDR1 SEHNR and CDR2 FQNEAQ (reference sequence). The CDR3 has 13 amino acids. CDR3 region: CASSSGGGDIQYF. CDR3 DNA: TGTGCCAGCAGTTCGGGAGGGGGTGACATTCAGTACTTC.

Sample share makes this clone medium-sized. The rearrangement links TRBV19 to TRBJ2-3; the D gene is possibly TRBD1 (5 bases). V lost 9 bases and J 0 bases, leaving 13 bases between the germline ends. Germline lookup yields CDR1 LNHDA and CDR2 SQIVND (reference sequence). There are 14 residues in the CDR3. The CDR3 region is CASQQDHSTDTQYF. The CDR3 DNA reads as TGTGCCAGCCAACAGGATCACAGCACAGATACGCAGTATTTT.

This chain connects TRBV29-1 to TRBJ2-2, with a possible D match to TRBD1 (5 bases). Germline loops: CDR1 SQVTM, CDR2 ANQGSEA. V dropped 8 bases and J dropped 0 bases, with 13 bases sitting between them. The CDR3 has 14 residues. This chain's CDR3 is CSTTSGSNTGELFF. CDR3 nucleotides: TGCAGCACGACCTCAGGGTCGAACACCGGGGAGCTGTTTTTT.

The rearrangement joins TRBV10-3 to TRBJ2-5; 11 nucleotides agree with TRBD2. The CDR3 extends over 15 amino acids. V was clipped by 6 bases and J by 2 bases; unmatched bases: 5. Germline V CDR1 and CDR2: ENHRY, SYGVKD. CDR3 DNA sequence: TGTGCCATCAGACCTAGCGGGGGGAGGCAAGAGACCCAGTACTTC. Protein: CAIRPSGGRQETQYF.

CDR3 sequence reads: CAGSPKLAGVFEQYF. CDR3 bases: TGTGCCGGCAGCCCGAAACTAGCGGGGGTATTCGAGCAGTACTTC. The chain couples TRBV5-3 to TRBJ2-7; 11 bases match TRBD2. TRBV5-3 is an open reading frame whose function is uncertain. V trimming: 10 bases; J trimming: 6 bases; junction bases outside the gene matches: 15. The length of the CDR3 is 15 residues.

The chain links TRBV10-3 to TRBJ2-3; D is undetermined. CDR3 size: 13 residues. V shed 0 bases and J shed 6 bases, with 7 bases lying between them. Germline loops: CDR1 ENHRY, CDR2 SYGVKD. In nucleotides, the CDR3 is TGTGCCATCAGTGAGTCCGCCGGGGATACGCAGTATTTT. Translating it yields CAISESAGDTQYF.

The chain employs TRBV10-3 and TRBJ2-3; D tentatively fits TRBD1 or TRBD2 (6 bases each). There are 15 residues in the CDR3. CDR1 is ENHRY, CDR2 SYGVKD, per germline. The germline V and J ends were trimmed by 4 bases and 1 base, with 12 bases remaining between them. The CDR3 DNA follows: TGTGCCATCAGTGGGGGGGACACCCGCACAGATACGCAGTATTTT. Translation gives CAISGGDTRTDTQYF.

The chain employs TRBV5-1 and TRBJ2-3; tentatively, D is TRBD2 (7 bases). The CDR3 is 15 residues long. Trimming shortened V by 6 bases and J by 6 bases, and 20 bases separated the two germline ends. In germline, CDR1 is SGHRS, CDR2 YFSETQ. The CDR3 nucleotides are TGCGCCAGCAACCTGGGCGGGGGCCTCACGGATACGCAGTATTTT. Protein sequence: CASNLGGGLTDTQYF.

The chain carries TRBV10-2 and TRBJ1-5, with 7 bases aligning to TRBD1. Germline V gives CDR1 WSHSY, CDR2 SAAADI. V lost 3 bases, J lost 2 bases, and 1 base stayed unmatched. The CDR3 spans 14 residues. The CDR3 coding sequence is TGCGCCAGCAGTGATGACAGGGGCAATCAGCCCCAGCATTTT. Residues: CASSDDRGNQPQHF.